The source of this T cell receptor beta chain is a study of graft-versus-host responses after intestinal transplantation. Across the whole study: Induction using anti-thymocyte globulin, followed by tacrolimus and steroids for two to three years, was given to all recipients.

V lost 0 bases, J lost 1 base, and 2 bases stayed unmatched. Germline values: CDR1 LGHNA, CDR2 YSLEER. The CDR3 is 15 amino acids. Whole-study findings and limits: With peak circulating GvH clone levels came an association with early post-transplant HvG declines.

In the case of this clone: Its specificity is not known.

TCRdb's table, derived via immunoSEQ multiplex PCR, lists solely in-frame clones and lacks some. The sample gives approximately 32,000 clones, more than 90% of which show up once; about 0.8% is in the top ten. The sequencing here drew on PBMCs, taken 16 days after intestinal transplant. The clonotype originates from a human patient who received an intestinal transplant, so some T cells may come from the graft donor. The V and J genes are TRBV4-3 and TRBJ2-7; 8 bases match TRBD2. CDR3 bases: TGCGCCAGCAGCCAAGATCGGGGGGGATCCTACGAGCAGTACTTC. Its protein is CASSQDRGGSYEQYF.